This T cell receptor (beta chain) is from a study of T cell responses to AZD1222 COVID-19 vaccine. Study background: Analysis merged second doses at about 4 or about 12 weeks. Study-wide results and limits: Clonal diversity was possibly underestimated, and white British individuals and females predominated among donors. Rises in breadth and depth of Spike-specific TCRs came after two AZD1222 doses. CD4 TCRs associated with vaccination spanned spike, dominating at 160-218 and 743-854.

About this clone itself: The target antigen is unknown.

Method: immunoSEQ multiplex PCR; TCRdb's copy keeps in-frame clones and lacks some. The table records under 150,000 clones, over 85% of them present only once. V was cut by 4 bases and J by 4 bases, with 13 bases left in between. Per the germline V gene, CDR1 is MNHEY and CDR2 is SVGAGI. The CDR3 runs to 14 residues. The sequencing here drew on peripheral blood, taken on day 0 of AZD1222 vaccination. The receptor was isolated from an adult in good health. The chain employs TRBV6-5 and TRBJ1-2, with D maybe TRBD1 (6 bases). CDR3 nucleotide sequence: TGTGCCAGCAGTTTCCAGGACAGCTCCTATGGCTACACCTTC. This encodes CASSFQDSSYGYTF.